The 27 T cell receptor beta chains in this list originate from one sample, sequenced in a study of kidney transplant recipient with SARS-CoV-2 infection. TCRdb redid the calling of the reads with MiXCR, one entry per CDR3 protein. The sample includes 250,000 or so distinct CDR3 sequences, 29% of them seen just once. Specimen: a blood sample, collected at baseline and around day 110 from a kidney transplant recipient. Receptors originate from a young adult male patient who had COVID-19 and was a kidney transplant recipient. Some T cells may arise from the graft donor.

This clonotype was observed a few times. The chain joins TRBV14 to TRBJ2-1, with TRBD2 matching over 16 bases. The J segment lost 7 bases and the V segment lost 4 bases, leaving 4 bases of the junction unmatched. The germline gives CDR1 SGHDN, CDR2 FVKESK. CDR3 length equals 16 residues. The CDR3 region has the DNA TGTGCCAGCAGCCCGGGACTAGCGGGAGGGAATAATGAGCAGTTCTTC. Amino acids: CASSPGLAGGNNEQFF.

This clonotype was detected many times. This chain uses TRBV6-8 with TRBJ1-2, with unresolved D. Germline V gene data show CDR1 as MNHGY and CDR2 as SAAAGT. Trimming stripped 5 bases from V and 4 bases from J, with 23 bases between. This CDR3 region has 17 residues. This CDR3 is CASSNETRSRKTYGYTF. DNA for the CDR3: TGTGCCAGCAGTAATGAAACACGCTCTAGAAAGACCTATGGCTACACCTTC.

Details on this clonotype: A much larger clone lies one base from this, so it may be a read error. V and J are TRBV3-1 and TRBJ1-1; D gene ambiguous. Per germline, CDR1 LGHDT and CDR2 YNNKEL (reference sequence). The CDR3 contains 17 residues. CDR3: CTSSDMNPISIRTEAFF. CDR3 in DNA: TGTACCAGCAGCGACATGAATCCCATTTCAATTCGCACTGAAGCTTTCTTT.

Regarding this clonotype: A single base separates this from a much larger clone, so it may be a read error. V and J are TRBV11-1 and TRBJ1-2; D is ambiguous. CDR1 and CDR2 from the germline V gene are SGHAT and FQDESV (reference sequence). This CDR3 comprises 17 residues. Trimming removed 3 bases from V and 4 bases from J, with 21 bases in between. The CDR3 DNA reads as TGTGCCAGCAGCTTGCATGTTAAGGCTGGAAAGGCCTATGGCTACACCTTC. Protein product: CASSLHVKAGKAYGYTF.

On this clonotype: This could be a read error, since a much larger clone is one nucleotide away. This chain links TRBV6-5 with TRBJ2-7; D is uncertain. The CDR3 spans 15 residues. Germline CDR1 is MNHEY and CDR2 is SVGAGI. CDR3 coding DNA: TGTTCCAGCAGTGTTCTGGGGAACTTTCTTTACGAGCAGTACGTC. Its translation is CSSSVLGNFLYEQYV.

This clonotype occurred many times. J is TRBJ1-1 and V is TRBV2, with D possibly matching TRBD1 (5 bases). Trimming took off 2 bases at V and 5 bases at J, with 18 bases between the two ends. CDR1 SNHLY and CDR2 FYNNEI come from the germline V gene. The CDR3 is 16 amino acids. CDR3 nucleotides: TGTGCCAGCAGTGAATGGGGCGCCGTTTCTGGGACTGAAGCTTTCTTT. It translates to CASSEWGAVSGTEAFF.

As to this clonotype: This likely comes from a read error, as the CDR3 has no conserved phenylalanine or tryptophan at its end. The V and J genes are TRBV18 and TRBJ1-2; D is possibly TRBD1 (5 bases). Germline V gene lookup returns CDR1 KGHSH and CDR2 LQKENI. V was clipped by 3 bases and J by 4 bases, with 9 bases between them. The CDR3 sequence is 13 residues long. This chain's CDR3 is CASSPQGAYGYTS. The CDR3 DNA sequence: TGTGCCAGCTCACCCCAGGGTGCCTATGGCTACACCTCC.

Worth noting for this clonotype: A much larger clone lies one base from this, so it may be a read error. V usage is TRBV5-2 and J usage is TRBJ2-6. TRBV5-2 is a pseudogene segment. The CDR3 is 18 residues long. CDR3 sequence reads: CASNRRESTRSRANVLTF. CDR3 DNA sequence: TGTGCCAGCAACAGAAGAGAGAGTACACGAAGTCGGGCCAACGTCCTGACTTTC.

This clonotype was detected ten times or more. The rearrangement links TRBV20-1 to TRBJ1-6; 8 bases fit TRBD1. The CDR3 is made up of 14 amino acids. Germline values: CDR1 DFQATT, CDR2 SNEGSKA (reference sequence). Trimming removed 5 bases from V and 10 bases from J; junction bases left unmatched: 10. CDR3: CSAHPDRAQSPLHF. The CDR3 DNA is TGCAGTGCTCATCCGGACAGGGCACAGTCACCCCTCCACTTT.

There are many counts of this clonotype. The chain uses TRBV28 and TRBJ2-2; TRBD2 might be the D (6 bases). CDR3 length equals 17 residues. Deletions cut 3 bases from V and 7 bases from J, with 21 bases between. Per the germline V gene, CDR1 is MDHEN and CDR2 is SYDVKM. The CDR3 region is CASSFLPTEAGGGELFF. The CDR3 bases are TGTGCCAGCAGTTTTCTCCCCACGGAGGCCGGGGGCGGGGAGCTGTTTTTT.

The chain combines TRBV11-3 with TRBJ2-7, with D tentatively TRBD1 (5 bases). This CDR3 region has 13 residues. CDR1 and CDR2 from the germline V gene are SGHNT and YENEEA. V was pared by 5 bases and J by 3 bases, with 11 bases between. The CDR3 DNA reads as TGTGCCAGCAGCCCTGACAGCTACTACGAGCAGTACTTC. Protein: CASSPDSYYEQYF.

A remark on this clonotype: A much larger clone lies one base from this, so it may be a read error. The genes are TRBV23-1 and TRBJ1-2; D is unresolved. TRBV23-1 falls under the ORF class, with uncertain function. The CDR3 is made up of 17 amino acids. Trimming removed 4 bases from V and 4 bases from J, with 22 bases in between. As DNA, the CDR3 is TGCGCCAGCAGTCCCCACGTGCTACGCAGAAGGACCTATGGCTACACCTTC. It encodes CASSPHVLRRRTYGYTF.

In the case of this clonotype: A single base separates this from a much larger clone, so it may be a read error. The gene calls are TRBV18 and TRBJ1-1; D is ambiguous. CDR1 and CDR2 (germline): KGHSH, LQKENI. The CDR3 extends over 13 amino acids. The CDR3 DNA sequence: TGTGCCGGCTCACCTTCGCTGAACACTGAAGCTTTCTTT. It encodes CAGSPSLNTEAFF. Combining the CDR3 with reference TRBV18 and TRBJ1-1 gives the whole variable domain NAGVMQNPRHLVRRRGQEARLRCSPMKGHSHVYWYRQLPEEGLKFMVYLQKENIIDESGMPKERFSAEFPKEGPSILRIQQVVRGDSAAYFCAGSPSLNTEAFFGQGTRLTVV.

Many counts were recorded for this clonotype. The CDR3 bases are TGCGCCAGCAGCCAATGGAAGGGGGACTACGAGCAGTACTTC. Its translation is CASSQWKGDYEQYF. The gene calls are TRBV4-1 and TRBJ2-7, with a weak D call TRBD1 (6 bases). This CDR3 is 14 amino acids long. V gave up 2 bases and J gave up 3 bases, with 11 bases separating them. In germline, CDR1 is MGHRA, CDR2 YSYEKL.

The table lists this clonotype with many counts. The chain recombines TRBV6-5 with TRBJ1-2; D call uncertain. This CDR3 spans 17 amino acids. Germline V gene data show CDR1 as MNHEY and CDR2 as SVGAGI. With 4 bases removed from V and 4 bases from J, the gap between germline ends came to 22 bases. CDR3 amino acids: CASSCRLECRKTYGYTF. In nucleotides, the CDR3 is TGTGCCAGCAGTTGTCGACTGGAATGTAGAAAGACCTATGGCTACACCTTC.

Concerning this clonotype: A much bigger clone sits one base away, suggesting this may be a read error. This chain uses TRBV2 with TRBJ1-2; D is undetermined. The J call is uncertain, as TRBJ2-7 better fits the DNA end. Germline-derived CDR1 and CDR2 are SNHLY and FYNNEI. The CDR3 sequence is 16 residues long. CDR3 bases: TGTGCCAGCAGTGAAATTGTGGGGTTTTTGTACGACAAGCAGTACTTC. As protein: CASSEIVGFLYDKQYF.

The chain uses TRBV7-7 and TRBJ1-2; D gene uncertain. With 5 bases removed from V and 4 bases from J, the gap between germline ends came to 23 bases. The CDR3 runs 17 residues. Per the germline V gene, CDR1 is SSHAT and CDR2 is FNYEAQ (reference sequence). The CDR3 nucleotides are TGTGCCAGCAGCAAATACTGTAAGTGCCGAAAGGCCTATGGCTACACCTTC. Amino acids: CASSKYCKCRKAYGYTF. The full variable domain, in which reference TRBV7-7 and TRBJ1-2 provide the parts outside the CDR3, is GAGVSQSPRYKVTKRGQDVTLRCDPISSHATLYWYQQALGQGPEFLTYFNYEAQPDKSGLPSDRFSAERPEGSISTLTIQRTEQRDSAMYRCASSKYCKCRKAYGYTFGSGTRLTVV.

The chain carries TRBV6-2 or TRBV6-3 and TRBJ2-1, with 9 bases aligning to TRBD2. This CDR3 is 16 amino acids long. Germline trimming cut 0 bases from V and 10 bases from J; bases unmatched to any gene: 10. From germline, CDR1 is MNHEY and CDR2 SVGEGT. The CDR3 reads CASSYSILRLAEEQFF. Written as DNA, the CDR3 is TGTGCCAGCAGTTACTCGATACTCCGACTAGCGGAGGAGCAGTTCTTC.

This clonotype was seen a handful of times. This chain joins TRBV9 and TRBJ1-1; D gene unclear. Germline-derived CDR1 and CDR2 are SGDLS and YYNGEE. CDR3 length equals 14 residues. The ends were cut back, 3 bases at V and 2 bases at J, with 11 bases in the middle. CDR3 sequence reads: CASSEAGSNTEAFF. CDR3 nucleotide sequence: TGTGCCAGCAGCGAAGCCGGGAGCAACACTGAAGCTTTCTTT. Supplemented by reference TRBV9 and TRBJ1-1, the full variable domain reads DSGVTQTPKHLITATGQRVTLRCSPRSGDLSVYWYQQSLDQGLQFLIQYYNGEERAKGNILERFSAQQFPDLHSELNLSSLELGDSALYFCASSEAGSNTEAFFGQGTRLTVV.

The chain employs TRBV9 and TRBJ1-2; D ambiguous. This CDR3 has 12 residues. Germline values: CDR1 SGDLS, CDR2 YYNGEE. The V gene lost 3 bases and the J gene lost 8 bases, with 11 bases spanning the gap. CDR3 bases: TGTGCCAGCAGCGGGGATGTGGGCGGCTACACCTTC. This gives the protein CASSGDVGGYTF. Full variable domain (rest looked up from reference TRBV9 and TRBJ1-2): DSGVTQTPKHLITATGQRVTLRCSPRSGDLSVYWYQQSLDQGLQFLIQYYNGEERAKGNILERFSAQQFPDLHSELNLSSLELGDSALYFCASSGDVGGYTFGSGTRLTVV.

Worth noting for this clonotype: This may come from a read error, since a much larger clone is one base off. This chain connects TRBV3-1 to TRBJ2-5, with D perhaps matching TRBD1 (5 bases). V was pared by 7 bases and J by 5 bases, with 26 bases between. Germline loops: CDR1 LGHDT, CDR2 YNNKEL (reference sequence). The CDR3 totals 17 residues. The DNA for the CDR3 is TGTGCCAGCAACCCACAGGTTCCCATTTCTTTCTCTGAGACCCAGTACTTC. Translation: CASNPQVPISFSETQYF.

The chain links TRBV11-1 to TRBJ2-1; the match to TRBD2 covers 10 bases. J was trimmed by 6 bases and V by 3 bases; bases with no gene match: 5. Germline CDR1 SGHAT, CDR2 FQDESV (reference sequence). CDR3 size: 15 residues. The CDR3 sequence is CASSLIAGGFNEQFF. In DNA form, the CDR3 reads TGTGCCAGCAGCTTGATAGCGGGAGGTTTCAATGAGCAGTTCTTC.

This clonotype has just a few counts. V usage is TRBV6-4 and J usage is TRBJ2-6; the D is unclear. Germline V gene lookup returns CDR1 MRHNA and CDR2 SNTAGT. With 4 bases removed from V and 4 bases from J, the gap between germline ends came to 8 bases. The CDR3 extends over 14 amino acids. The DNA of the CDR3 is TGTGCCAGCAGTGCCCTCTCCGGGGCCAACGTCCTGACTTTC. This codes for CASSALSGANVLTF.

The sample holds many counts of this clonotype. The chain recombines TRBV3-1 with TRBJ2-2; D is ambiguous. Germline V gene lookup returns CDR1 LGHDT and CDR2 YNNKEL (reference sequence). With 4 bases removed from V and 5 bases from J, the gap between germline ends came to 23 bases. This CDR3 has 18 residues. The CDR3 sequence is CASSPSTPISGLTGELFF. The DNA for the CDR3 is TGTGCCAGCAGCCCATCAACTCCCATTTCAGGCTTGACCGGGGAGCTGTTTTTT.

Notes on this clonotype: A read error may explain this, as a much larger clone is one base away. The chain combines TRBV9 with TRBJ1-2; no reliable D call. The CDR3 spans 13 residues. Looked up from germline, CDR1 is SGDLS and CDR2 is YYNGEE. As DNA, the CDR3 is TGTGCCAGCAGCCCAAACCCGGGCTTCGGCTACAACTTC. Translating gives CASSPNPGFGYNF.

In the case of this clonotype: One base away lies a much larger clone, so this may be a sequencing read error. The gene calls are TRBV6-4 and TRBJ1-2; the D is unclear. Looked up from germline, CDR1 is MRHNA and CDR2 is SNTAGT. The CDR3 is 17 residues long. Deletions cut 3 bases from V and 4 bases from J, with 21 bases between. CDR3 in amino acids: CASSDKPSHGKTYGYTF. CDR3 nucleotides: TGTGCCAGCAGTGATAAGCCCTCACACGGAAAGACCTATGGCTACACCTTC.

This clonotype was seen only a few times. The chain combines TRBV28 with TRBJ1-2, with 7 positions matching TRBD1. Germline V gene sequence: CDR1 MDHEN, CDR2 SYDVKM. CDR3 size: 13 residues. V was clipped by 6 bases and J by 8 bases; unmatched bases: 9. For the CDR3, the DNA is TGTGCCAGCAGACCCGGGACAGAAAAAGGCTACACCTTC. Translation gives CASRPGTEKGYTF.